These T cell receptor beta chains were read from a single sample in a study of shared clonotypes between healthy human individuals. Produced via immunoSEQ multiplex PCR; TCRdb's table is partial and in-frame only. The top ten hold approximately 0.44% of the sample, which has over 1.5 million clones, 95% to 99% seen once. Sample: naive CD4+ T cells sorted from blood. These TCRs come from a man aged 25 to 40 in good health. Each CDR3 is given with its conserved first and last residue. D genes are given only for firm matches. The listing skips clone size in some rows; elsewhere it reads once, few, many or a size class.

>TRBV18|TRBJ2-2|NA|NA
TGTGCCAGCTCATATCAAAACACCGGGGAGCTGTTTTTT
CASSYQNTGELFF
>TRBV6-1|TRBJ2-7|NA|NA
TGTGCCAGCAGGCAAGGACAGAGGCCATCCTACGAGCAGTACTTC
CASRQGQRPSYEQYF
>TRBV5-1|TRBJ1-2|NA|NA
TGCGCCACCAGAAAAGGGAGTGAAGGCTATGGCTACACCTTC
CATRKGSEGYGYTF
>TRBV5-1|TRBJ1-3|once|TRBD1
TGCGCCAGCAGCTTGGGACAGGGTATTGGAAACACCATATATTTT
CASSLGQGIGNTIYF
>TRBV28|TRBJ1-5|NA|NA
TGTGCCAGCAGTTTATTGGGGGCGTATCAGCCCCAGCATTTT
CASSLLGAYQPQHF
>TRBV5-1|TRBJ2-7|once|TRBD1
TGCGCCAGCGGCCGAGGTTTGACCGGACAGGGGAATAGCGAGCAGTACTTC
CASGRGLTGQGNSEQYF
>TRBV5-1|TRBJ1-3|NA|NA
TGCGCCAGCAGCTTGGCCCCCCTCAATAGGGGACGCTCTGGAAACACCATATATTTT
CASSLAPLNRGRSGNTIYF
>TRBV6-5|TRBJ1-4|NA|NA
TGTGCCAGCAGTCGAAAAGGGATCCTTAATGAAAAACTGTTTTTT
CASSRKGILNEKLFF
>TRBV28|TRBJ1-5|NA|TRBD1
TGTGCCAGCAGCTCACTGACAGGGCTCTATCAGCCCCAGCATTTT
CASSSLTGLYQPQHF
>TRBV5-1|TRBJ2-7|NA|NA
TGCGCCAGCAGCTTGGTTCAGGGTTCCTACGAGCAGTACTTC
CASSLVQGSYEQYF
>TRBV7-9|TRBJ2-7|NA|NA
TGTGCCAGCAGCTTAGCGGGAAGCTCCTACGAGCAGTACTTC
CASSLAGSSYEQYF
>TRBV9|TRBJ2-5|NA|TRBD2
TGTGCCAGCAGCGTAGCTAGCGGGAGTATAGAGACCCAGTACTTC
CASSVASGSIETQYF